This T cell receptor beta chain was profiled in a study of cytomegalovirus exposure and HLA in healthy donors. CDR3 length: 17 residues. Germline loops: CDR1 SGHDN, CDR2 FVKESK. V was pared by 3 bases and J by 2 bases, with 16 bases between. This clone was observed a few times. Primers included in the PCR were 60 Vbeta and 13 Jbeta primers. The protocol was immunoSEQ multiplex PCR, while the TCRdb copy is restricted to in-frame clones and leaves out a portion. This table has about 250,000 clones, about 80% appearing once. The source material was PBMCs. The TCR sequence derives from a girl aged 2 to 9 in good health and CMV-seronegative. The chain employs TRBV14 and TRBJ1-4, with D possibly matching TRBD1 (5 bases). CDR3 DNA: TGTGCCAGCAGCCATGTGGGGCAACAGCCTACTAATGAAAAACTGTTTTTT. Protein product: CASSHVGQQPTNEKLFF.